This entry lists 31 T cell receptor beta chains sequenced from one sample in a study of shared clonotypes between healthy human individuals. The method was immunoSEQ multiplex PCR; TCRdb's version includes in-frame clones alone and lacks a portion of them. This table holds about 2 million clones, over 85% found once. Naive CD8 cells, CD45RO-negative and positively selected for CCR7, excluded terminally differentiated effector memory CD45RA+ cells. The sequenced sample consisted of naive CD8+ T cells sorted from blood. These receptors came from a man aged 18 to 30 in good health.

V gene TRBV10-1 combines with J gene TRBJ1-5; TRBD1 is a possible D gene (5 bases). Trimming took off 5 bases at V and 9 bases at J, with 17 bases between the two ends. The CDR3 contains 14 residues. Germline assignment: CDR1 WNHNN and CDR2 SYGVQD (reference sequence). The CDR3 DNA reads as TGCGCCAGCAGTTTTAAGGCACCCCAGGGGCCCCAGCATTTT. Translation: CASSFKAPQGPQHF.

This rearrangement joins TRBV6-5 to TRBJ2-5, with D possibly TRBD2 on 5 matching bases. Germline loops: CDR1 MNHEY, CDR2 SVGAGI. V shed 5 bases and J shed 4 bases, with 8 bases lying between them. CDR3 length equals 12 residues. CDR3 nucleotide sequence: TGTGCCAGCAGTGGGAGAGGAGAGACCCAGTACTTC. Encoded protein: CASSGRGETQYF.

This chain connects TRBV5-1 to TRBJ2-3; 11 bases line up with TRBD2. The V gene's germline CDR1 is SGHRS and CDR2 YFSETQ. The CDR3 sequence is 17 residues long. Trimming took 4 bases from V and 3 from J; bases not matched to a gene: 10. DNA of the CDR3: TGCGCCAGCAGCCTTCGACTAGCGGGGTCTCTGACAGATACGCAGTATTTT. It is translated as CASSLRLAGSLTDTQYF.

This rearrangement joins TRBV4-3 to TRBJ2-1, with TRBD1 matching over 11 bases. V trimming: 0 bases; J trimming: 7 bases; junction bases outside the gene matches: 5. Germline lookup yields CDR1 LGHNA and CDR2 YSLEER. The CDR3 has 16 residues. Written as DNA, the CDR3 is TGCGCCAGCAGCCAAGATCGGACAGGGGGCTGGAATGAGCAGTTCTTC. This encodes CASSQDRTGGWNEQFF.

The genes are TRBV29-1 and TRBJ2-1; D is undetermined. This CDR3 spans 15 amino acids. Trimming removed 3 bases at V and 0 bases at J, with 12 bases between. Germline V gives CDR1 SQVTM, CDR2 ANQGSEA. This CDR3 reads CSVEPGILSYNEQFF. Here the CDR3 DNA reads TGCAGCGTTGAGCCCGGTATACTCTCCTACAATGAGCAGTTCTTC.

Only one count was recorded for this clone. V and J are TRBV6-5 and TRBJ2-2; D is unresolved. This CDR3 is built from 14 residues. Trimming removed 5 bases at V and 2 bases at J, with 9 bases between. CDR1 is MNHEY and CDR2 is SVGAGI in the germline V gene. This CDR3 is CASSMGLNTGELFF. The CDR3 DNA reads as TGTGCCAGCAGTATGGGCCTTAACACCGGGGAGCTGTTTTTT.

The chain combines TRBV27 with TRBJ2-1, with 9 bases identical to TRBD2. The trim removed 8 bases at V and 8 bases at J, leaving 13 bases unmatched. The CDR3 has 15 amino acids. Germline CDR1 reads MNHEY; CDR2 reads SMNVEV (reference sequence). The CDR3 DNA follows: TGTGCCAGCCAACCTCTAGCGGGGCCCGTCGATGAGCAGTTCTTC. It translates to CASQPLAGPVDEQFF.

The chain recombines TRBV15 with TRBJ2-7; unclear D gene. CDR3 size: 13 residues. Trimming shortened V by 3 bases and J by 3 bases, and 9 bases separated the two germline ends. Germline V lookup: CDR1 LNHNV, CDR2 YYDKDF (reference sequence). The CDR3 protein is CATSSDGYYEQYF. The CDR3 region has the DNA TGTGCCACCAGCAGCGATGGTTACTACGAGCAGTACTTC.

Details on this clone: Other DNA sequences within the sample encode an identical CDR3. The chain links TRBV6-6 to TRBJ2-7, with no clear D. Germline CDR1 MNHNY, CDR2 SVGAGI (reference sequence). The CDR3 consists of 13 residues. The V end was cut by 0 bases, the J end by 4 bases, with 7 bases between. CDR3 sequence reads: CASSYSGSYEQYF. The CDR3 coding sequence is TGTGCCAGCAGTTACTCAGGCAGTTACGAGCAGTACTTC.

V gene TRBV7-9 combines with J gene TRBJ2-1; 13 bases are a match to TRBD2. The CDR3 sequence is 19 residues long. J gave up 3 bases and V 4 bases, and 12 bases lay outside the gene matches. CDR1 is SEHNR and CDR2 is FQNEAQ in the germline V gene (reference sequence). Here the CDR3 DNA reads TGTGCCAGCAGCTCCCAGACTAGCGGGGGGCGCTTTTTCTACAATGAGCAGTTCTTC. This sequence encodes CASSSQTSGGRFFYNEQFF.

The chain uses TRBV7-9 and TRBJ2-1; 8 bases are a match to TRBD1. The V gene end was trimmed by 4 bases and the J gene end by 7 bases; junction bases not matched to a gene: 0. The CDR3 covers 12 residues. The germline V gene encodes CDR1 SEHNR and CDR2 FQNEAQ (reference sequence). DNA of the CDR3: TGTGCCAGCAGCTGGACAGGGAATGAGCAGTTCTTC. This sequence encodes CASSWTGNEQFF.

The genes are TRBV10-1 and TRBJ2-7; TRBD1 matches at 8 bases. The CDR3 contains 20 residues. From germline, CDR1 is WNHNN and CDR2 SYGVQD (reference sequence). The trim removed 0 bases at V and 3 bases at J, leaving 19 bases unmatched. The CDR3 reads CASSESFPKDNADRDYEQYF. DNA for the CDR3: TGCGCCAGCAGTGAGTCTTTCCCCAAAGATAACGCGGACAGGGACTACGAGCAGTACTTC.

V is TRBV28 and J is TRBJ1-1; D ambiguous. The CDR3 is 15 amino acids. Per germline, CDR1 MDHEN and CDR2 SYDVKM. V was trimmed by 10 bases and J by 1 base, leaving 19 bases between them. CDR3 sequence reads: CAITDSWRGNTEAFF. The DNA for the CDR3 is TGTGCCATCACCGATAGCTGGAGAGGGAACACTGAAGCTTTCTTT.

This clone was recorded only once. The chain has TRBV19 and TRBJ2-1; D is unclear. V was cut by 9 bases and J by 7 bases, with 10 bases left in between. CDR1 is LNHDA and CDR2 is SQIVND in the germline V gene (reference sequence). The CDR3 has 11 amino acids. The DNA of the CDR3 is TGTGCCAGCCTCGCCTGGAATGAGCAGTTCTTC. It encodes CASLAWNEQFF.

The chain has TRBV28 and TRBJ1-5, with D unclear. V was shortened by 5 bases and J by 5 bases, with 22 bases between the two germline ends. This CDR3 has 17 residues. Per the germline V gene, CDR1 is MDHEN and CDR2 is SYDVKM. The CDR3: CASSAPDPPTPHQPQHF. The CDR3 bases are TGTGCCAGCAGTGCACCGGACCCCCCGACACCACATCAGCCCCAGCATTTT.

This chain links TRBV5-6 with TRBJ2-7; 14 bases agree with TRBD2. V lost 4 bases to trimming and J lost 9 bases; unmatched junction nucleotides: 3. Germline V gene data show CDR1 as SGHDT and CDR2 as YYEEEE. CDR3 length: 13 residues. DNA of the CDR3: TGTGCCAGCAGCAGCGGACTAGCGGGGGGGCAGTACTTC. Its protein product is CASSSGLAGGQYF.

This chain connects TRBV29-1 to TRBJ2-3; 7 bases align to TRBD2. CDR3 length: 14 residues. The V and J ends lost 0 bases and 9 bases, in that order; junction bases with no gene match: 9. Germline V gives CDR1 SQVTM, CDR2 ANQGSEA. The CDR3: CSVEDLITGGTQYF. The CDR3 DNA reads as TGCAGCGTTGAAGATCTTATTACGGGGGGAACGCAGTATTTT.

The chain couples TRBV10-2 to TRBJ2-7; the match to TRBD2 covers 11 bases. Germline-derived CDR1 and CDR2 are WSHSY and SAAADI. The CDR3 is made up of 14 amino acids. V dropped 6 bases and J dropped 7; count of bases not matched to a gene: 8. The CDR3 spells CASRGTSGFGEQYF. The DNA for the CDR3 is TGCGCCAGCAGGGGGACTAGCGGCTTCGGGGAGCAGTACTTC.

CDR3: CASAWSGQLYEQYF. The CDR3 region has the DNA TGTGCCAGCGCCTGGTCAGGTCAACTCTACGAGCAGTACTTC. The chain has TRBV27 and TRBJ2-7; the D is unclear. From germline, CDR1 is MNHEY and CDR2 SMNVEV (reference sequence). The ends were cut back, 8 bases at V and 3 bases at J, with 17 bases in the middle. This CDR3 contains 14 residues.

The CDR3 region has the DNA TGCGCCAGCAGCCTCTCAGACAGAGGAAACTACGAGCAGTACTTC. It specifies CASSLSDRGNYEQYF. V gene TRBV4-1 combines with J gene TRBJ2-7; maybe TRBD1 (5 bases). Trimming pared 4 bases from V and 3 bases from J, leaving 16 bases between. This CDR3 is built from 15 residues. CDR1 is MGHRA and CDR2 is YSYEKL in the germline V gene.

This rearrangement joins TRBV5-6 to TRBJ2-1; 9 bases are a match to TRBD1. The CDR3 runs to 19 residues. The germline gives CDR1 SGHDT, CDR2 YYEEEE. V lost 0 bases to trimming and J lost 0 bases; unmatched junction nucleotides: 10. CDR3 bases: TGTGCCAGCAGCTTGGCCTGGGGACAGGGCGAAAGCTCCTACAATGAGCAGTTCTTC. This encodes CASSLAWGQGESSYNEQFF.

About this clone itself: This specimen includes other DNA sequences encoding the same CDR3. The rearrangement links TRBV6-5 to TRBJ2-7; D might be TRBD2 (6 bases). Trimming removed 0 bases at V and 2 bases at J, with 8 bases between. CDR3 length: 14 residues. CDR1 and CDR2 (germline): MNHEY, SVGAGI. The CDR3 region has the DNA TGTGCCAGCAGTTACTCTTCGGGGGCCTACGAGCAGTACTTC. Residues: CASSYSSGAYEQYF.

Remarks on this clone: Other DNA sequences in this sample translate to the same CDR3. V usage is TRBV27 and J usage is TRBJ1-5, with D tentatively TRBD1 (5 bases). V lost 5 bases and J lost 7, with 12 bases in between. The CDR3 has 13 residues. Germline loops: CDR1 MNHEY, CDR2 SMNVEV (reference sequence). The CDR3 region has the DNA TGTGCCAGCAGTCTGGGGGGTGACCAGCCCCAGCATTTT. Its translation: CASSLGGDQPQHF.

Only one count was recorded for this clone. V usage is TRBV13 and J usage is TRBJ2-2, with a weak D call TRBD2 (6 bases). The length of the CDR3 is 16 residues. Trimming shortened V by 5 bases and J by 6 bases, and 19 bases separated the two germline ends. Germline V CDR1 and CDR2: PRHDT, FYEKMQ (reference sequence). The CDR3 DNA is TGTGCCAGCAGCCCGCGGGACGGGAGTGGGGCCGGGGAGCTGTTTTTT. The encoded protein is CASSPRDGSGAGELFF.

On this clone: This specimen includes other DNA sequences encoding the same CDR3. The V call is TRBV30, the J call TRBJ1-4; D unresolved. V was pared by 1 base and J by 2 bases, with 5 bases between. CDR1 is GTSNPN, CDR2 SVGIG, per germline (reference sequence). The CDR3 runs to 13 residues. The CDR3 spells CAWSAGTNEKLFF. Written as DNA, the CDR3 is TGTGCCTGGAGTGCCGGGACTAATGAAAAACTGTTTTTT.

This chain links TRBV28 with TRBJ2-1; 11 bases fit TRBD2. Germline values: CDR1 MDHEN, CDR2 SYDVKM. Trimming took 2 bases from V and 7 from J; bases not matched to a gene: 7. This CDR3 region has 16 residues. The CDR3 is CASSLAQLAGVNEQFF. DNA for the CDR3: TGTGCCAGCAGTTTAGCCCAACTAGCGGGGGTTAATGAGCAGTTCTTC.

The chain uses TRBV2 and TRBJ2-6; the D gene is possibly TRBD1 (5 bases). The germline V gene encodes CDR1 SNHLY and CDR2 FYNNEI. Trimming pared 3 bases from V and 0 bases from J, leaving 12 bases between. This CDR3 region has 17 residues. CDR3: CASSDPDSHSGANVLTF. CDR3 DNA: TGTGCCAGCAGTGACCCTGACAGCCACTCTGGGGCCAACGTCCTGACTTTC.

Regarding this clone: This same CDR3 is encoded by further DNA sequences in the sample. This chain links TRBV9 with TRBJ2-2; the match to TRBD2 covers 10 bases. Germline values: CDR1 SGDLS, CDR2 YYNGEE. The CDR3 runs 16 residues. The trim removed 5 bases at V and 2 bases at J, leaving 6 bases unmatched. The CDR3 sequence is CASSDGLAENTGELFF. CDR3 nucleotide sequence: TGTGCCAGCAGTGATGGACTAGCGGAAAACACCGGGGAGCTGTTTTTT. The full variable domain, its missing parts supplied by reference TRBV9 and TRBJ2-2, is DSGVTQTPKHLITATGQRVTLRCSPRSGDLSVYWYQQSLDQGLQFLIQYYNGEERAKGNILERFSAQQFPDLHSELNLSSLELGDSALYFCASSDGLAENTGELFFGEGSRLTVL.

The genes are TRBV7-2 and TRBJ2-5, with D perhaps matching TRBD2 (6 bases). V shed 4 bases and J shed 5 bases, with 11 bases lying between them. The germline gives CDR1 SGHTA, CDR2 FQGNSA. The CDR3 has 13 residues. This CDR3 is CASSWVGGETQYF. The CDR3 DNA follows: TGTGCCAGCAGCTGGGTCGGAGGGGAGACCCAGTACTTC.

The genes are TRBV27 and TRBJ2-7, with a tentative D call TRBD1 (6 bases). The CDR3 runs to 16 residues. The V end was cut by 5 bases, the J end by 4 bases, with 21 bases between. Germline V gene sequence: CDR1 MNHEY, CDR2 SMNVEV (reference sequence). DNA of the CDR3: TGTGCCAGCAGTCAACTGACGTCCGGGACAAATTACGAGCAGTACTTC. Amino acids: CASSQLTSGTNYEQYF.

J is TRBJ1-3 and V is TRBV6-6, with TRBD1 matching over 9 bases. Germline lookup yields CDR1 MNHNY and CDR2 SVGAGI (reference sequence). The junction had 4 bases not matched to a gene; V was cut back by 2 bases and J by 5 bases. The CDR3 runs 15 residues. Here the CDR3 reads CASSYRDRARNTIYF. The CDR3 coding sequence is TGTGCCAGCAGTTACCGGGACAGGGCTAGAAACACCATATATTTT.